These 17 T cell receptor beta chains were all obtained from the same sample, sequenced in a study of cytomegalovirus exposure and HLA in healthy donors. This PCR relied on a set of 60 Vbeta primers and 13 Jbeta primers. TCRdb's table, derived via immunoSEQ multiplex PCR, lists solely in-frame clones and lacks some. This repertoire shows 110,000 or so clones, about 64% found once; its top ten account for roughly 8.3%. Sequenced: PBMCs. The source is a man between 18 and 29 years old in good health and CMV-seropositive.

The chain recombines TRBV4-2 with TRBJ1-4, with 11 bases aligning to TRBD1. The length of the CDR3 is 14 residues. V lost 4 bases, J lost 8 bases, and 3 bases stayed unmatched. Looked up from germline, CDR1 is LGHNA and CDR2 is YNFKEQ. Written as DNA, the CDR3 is TGTGCCAGCAGCCGGACAGGGGGCGACGAAAAACTGTTTTTT. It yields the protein CASSRTGGDEKLFF.

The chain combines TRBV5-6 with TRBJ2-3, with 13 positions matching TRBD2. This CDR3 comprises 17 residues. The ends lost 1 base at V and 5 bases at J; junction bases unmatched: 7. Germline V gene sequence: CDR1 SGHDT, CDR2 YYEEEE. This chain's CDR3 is CASSLRTSGGRRDTQYF. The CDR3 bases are TGTGCCAGCAGCTTGAGGACTAGCGGGGGACGAAGAGATACGCAGTATTTT.

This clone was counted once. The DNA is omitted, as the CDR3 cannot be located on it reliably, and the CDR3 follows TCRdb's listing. The CDR3 is CASSFGGGNGYPF. The genes are TRBV5-6 and TRBJ1-2. The CDR3 sequence runs 13 residues, both termini included. Per the germline V gene, CDR1 is SGHDT and CDR2 is YYEEEE.

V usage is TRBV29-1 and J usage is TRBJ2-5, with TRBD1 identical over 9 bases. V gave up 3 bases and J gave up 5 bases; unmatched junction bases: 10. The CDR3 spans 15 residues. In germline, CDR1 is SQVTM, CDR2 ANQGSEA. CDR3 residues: CSVEELQGAGETQYF. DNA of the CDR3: TGCAGCGTTGAGGAATTACAGGGGGCGGGGGAGACCCAGTACTTC.

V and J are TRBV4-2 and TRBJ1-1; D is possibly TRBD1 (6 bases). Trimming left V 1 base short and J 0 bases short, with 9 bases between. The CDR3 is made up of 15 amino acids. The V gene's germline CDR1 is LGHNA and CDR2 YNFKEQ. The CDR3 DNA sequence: TGTGCCAGCAGCCAAGTCAGGGGCATGAACACTGAAGCTTTCTTT. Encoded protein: CASSQVRGMNTEAFF.

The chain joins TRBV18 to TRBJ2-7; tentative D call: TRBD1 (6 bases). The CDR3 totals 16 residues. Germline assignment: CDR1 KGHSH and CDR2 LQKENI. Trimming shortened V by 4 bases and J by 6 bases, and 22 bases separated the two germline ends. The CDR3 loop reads CASSLGTFSSLGEQYV. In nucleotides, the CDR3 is TGTGCCAGCTCACTCGGGACATTCTCGTCTCTAGGCGAGCAGTACGTC.

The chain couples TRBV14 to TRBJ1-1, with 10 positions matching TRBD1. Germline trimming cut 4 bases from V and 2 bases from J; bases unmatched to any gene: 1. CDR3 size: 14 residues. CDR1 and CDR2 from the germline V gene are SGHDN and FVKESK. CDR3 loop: CASSRQGANTEAFF. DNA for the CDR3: TGTGCCAGCAGCCGACAGGGGGCTAACACTGAAGCTTTCTTT.

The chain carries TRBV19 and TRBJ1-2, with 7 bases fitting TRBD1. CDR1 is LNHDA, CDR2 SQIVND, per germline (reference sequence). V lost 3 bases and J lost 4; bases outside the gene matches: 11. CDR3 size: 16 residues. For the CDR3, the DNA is TGTGCCAGTAGTATTGGAGAAAGGGGGCGAGGCTATGGCTACACCTTC. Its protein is CASSIGERGRGYGYTF.

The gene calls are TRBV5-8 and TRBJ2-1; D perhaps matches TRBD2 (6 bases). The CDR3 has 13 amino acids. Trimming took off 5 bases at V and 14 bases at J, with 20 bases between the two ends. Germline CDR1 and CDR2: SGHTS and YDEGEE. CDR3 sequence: CASSQPRDGSEFF. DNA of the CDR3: TGTGCCAGCAGTCAACCCCGGGACGGGAGTGAGTTCTTC.

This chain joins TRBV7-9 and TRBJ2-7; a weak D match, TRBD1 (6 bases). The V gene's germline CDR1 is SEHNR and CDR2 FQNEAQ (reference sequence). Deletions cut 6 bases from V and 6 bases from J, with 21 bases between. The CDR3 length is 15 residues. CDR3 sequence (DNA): TGTGCCAGCAGGCAAGGGGCAGGGGCCTCTGGCGAGCAGTACTTC. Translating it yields CASRQGAGASGEQYF.

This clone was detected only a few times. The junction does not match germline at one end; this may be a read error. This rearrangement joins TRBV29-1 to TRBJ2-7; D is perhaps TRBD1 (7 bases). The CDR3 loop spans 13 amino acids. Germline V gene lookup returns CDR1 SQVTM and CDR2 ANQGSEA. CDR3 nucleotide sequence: TGCAGCGTTGGTCAGGGGGGATCCTTCGAGCAGTACTTC. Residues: CSVGQGGSFEQYF.

The CDR3 protein is CSVEGQGGPYNEQFF. The CDR3 DNA reads as TGCAGCGTTGAAGGACAAGGTGGCCCCTACAATGAGCAGTTCTTC. The chain joins TRBV29-1 to TRBJ2-1; no reliable D call. Trimming stripped 1 base from V and 2 bases from J, with 12 bases between. The CDR3 consists of 15 residues. CDR1 is SQVTM, CDR2 ANQGSEA, per germline.

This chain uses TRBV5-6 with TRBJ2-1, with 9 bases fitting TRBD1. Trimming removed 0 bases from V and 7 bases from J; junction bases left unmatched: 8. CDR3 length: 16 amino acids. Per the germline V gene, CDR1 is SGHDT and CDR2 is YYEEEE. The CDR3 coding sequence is TGTGCCAGCAGCTTGGTAGGAGACAGGGGGAGGAATGAGCAGTTCTTC. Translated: CASSLVGDRGRNEQFF.

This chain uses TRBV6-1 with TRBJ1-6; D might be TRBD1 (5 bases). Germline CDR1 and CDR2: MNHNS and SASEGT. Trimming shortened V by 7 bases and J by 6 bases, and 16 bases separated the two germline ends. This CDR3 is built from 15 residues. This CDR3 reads CASNWGVSSNSPLHF. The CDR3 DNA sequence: TGTGCCAGCAATTGGGGGGTTAGCAGTAATTCACCCCTCCACTTT.

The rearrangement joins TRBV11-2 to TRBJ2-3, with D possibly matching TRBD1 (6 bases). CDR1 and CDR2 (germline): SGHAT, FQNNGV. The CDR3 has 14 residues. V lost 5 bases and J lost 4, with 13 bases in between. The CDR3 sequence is CASSPQGRSDTQYF. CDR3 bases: TGTGCCAGCAGCCCCCAGGGGCGTTCAGATACGCAGTATTTT.

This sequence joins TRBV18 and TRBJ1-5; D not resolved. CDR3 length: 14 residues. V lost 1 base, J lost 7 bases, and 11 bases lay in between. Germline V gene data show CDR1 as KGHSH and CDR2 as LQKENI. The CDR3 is CASSPQKRGQPQHF. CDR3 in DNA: TGTGCCAGCTCACCACAGAAAAGAGGGCAGCCCCAGCATTTT.

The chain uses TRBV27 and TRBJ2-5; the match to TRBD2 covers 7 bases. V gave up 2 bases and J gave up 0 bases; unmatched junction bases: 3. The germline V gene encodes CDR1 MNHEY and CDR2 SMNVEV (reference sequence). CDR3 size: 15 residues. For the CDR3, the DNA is TGTGCCAGCAGTTTAGGACTAGGATACCAAGAGACCCAGTACTTC. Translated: CASSLGLGYQETQYF.